This T cell receptor beta chain was sequenced for a study of cytomegalovirus exposure and HLA in healthy donors. The study's findings and limits: A list of 150 or so TCR beta chains associated with cytomegalovirus was given. Donors were assumed by presence/absence analyses to have roughly uniform sequencing depth.

The CDR3 loop spans 14 amino acids. The germline CDR1 and CDR2 sequences are SGHRS and YFSETQ. The trim removed 5 bases at V and 6 bases at J, leaving 8 bases unmatched. Primers included in the PCR were 60 Vbeta and 13 Jbeta primers. The data were produced by immunoSEQ multiplex PCR, yet TCRdb's version contains in-frame clones alone and is incomplete. The profile shows roughly 120,000 clones, almost 75% of them singletons. This clone has just a few counts. Its antigen remains unidentified. The clonotype originates from a man aged 35-49 years in good health and CMV-seronegative. The V gene is TRBV5-1, the J gene TRBJ2-7; the match to TRBD1 covers 10 bases. Sequences were obtained from PBMCs. The CDR3 sequence is CASRRDRGDGEQYF. CDR3 DNA sequence: TGCGCCAGCAGGCGGGACAGGGGAGATGGCGAGCAGTACTTC.